The 19 T cell receptor beta chains below were found in one sample sequenced in a study of blood T cell repertoires in COVID-19. TCRdb's table, derived via immunoSEQ multiplex PCR, lists solely in-frame clones and lacks some. The data hold 100,000 or so clones, with approximately 90% observed a single time. Sequenced input: peripheral blood. The source is a man aged 55-75 years with acute or convalescent COVID-19.

V gene TRBV27 combines with J gene TRBJ1-4; D possibly corresponds to TRBD1 (6 bases). Trimming left V 3 bases short and J 4 bases short, with 15 bases between. CDR3 length: 16 residues. CDR1 and CDR2 from the germline V gene are MNHEY and SMNVEV (reference sequence). This CDR3 is CASSFHTGILNEKLFF. For the CDR3, the DNA is TGTGCCAGCAGTTTCCACACAGGGATCCTTAATGAAAAACTGTTTTTT.

The chain uses TRBV7-8 and TRBJ2-2; TRBD2 aligns across 9 bases. The CDR3 sequence is 15 residues long. Germline assignment: CDR1 SGHVS and CDR2 FQNEAQ. J gave up 3 bases and V 5 bases, and 4 bases lay outside the gene matches. CDR3 amino acids: CASSLTSGDTGELFF. The DNA for the CDR3 is TGTGCCAGCAGCCTGACTAGCGGTGACACCGGGGAGCTGTTTTTT.

In this sample, this clone turned up a few times. The rearrangement joins TRBV4-2 to TRBJ2-3; 10 positions match TRBD2. Germline V CDR1 and CDR2: LGHNA, YNFKEQ. Trimming removed 0 bases from V and 6 bases from J; junction bases left unmatched: 6. The CDR3 is 16 amino acids. The CDR3 is CASSQETSGEWDTQYF. DNA of the CDR3: TGTGCCAGCAGCCAAGAAACTAGCGGGGAGTGGGATACGCAGTATTTT.

The V call is TRBV30, the J call TRBJ2-2; a weak D match, TRBD1 (6 bases). The CDR3 is made up of 14 amino acids. Per the germline V gene, CDR1 is GTSNPN and CDR2 is SVGIG (reference sequence). Deletions cut 3 bases from V and 2 bases from J, with 10 bases between. The CDR3 protein is CAWRTGQNTGELFF. As DNA, the CDR3 is TGTGCCTGGAGAACAGGGCAAAACACCGGGGAGCTGTTTTTT.

The chain uses TRBV29-1 and TRBJ1-5; 8 nucleotides agree with TRBD1. CDR1 and CDR2 from the germline V gene are SQVTM and ANQGSEA. CDR3 length: 15 residues. With V trimmed by 2 bases and J by 1 base, 4 bases remained unmatched. The CDR3 sequence is CSVETTGESNQPQHF. CDR3 DNA sequence: TGCAGCGTTGAAACGACAGGGGAGAGCAATCAGCCCCAGCATTTT.

The CDR3 region has the DNA TGCGCCAGCAGCTTCAGACAGGGAAAAGATGAAAAACTGTTTTTT. Amino acid sequence: CASSFRQGKDEKLFF. The rearrangement joins TRBV5-1 to TRBJ1-4, with TRBD1 matching over 7 bases. Germline-derived CDR1 and CDR2 are SGHRS and YFSETQ. V trimming: 2 bases; J trimming: 6 bases; junction bases outside the gene matches: 7. This CDR3 is built from 15 residues.

V gene TRBV4-2 combines with J gene TRBJ1-1, with a weak D call TRBD1 (5 bases). Trimming took off 3 bases at V and 1 base at J, with 18 bases between the two ends. The length of the CDR3 is 17 residues. Germline CDR1 is LGHNA and CDR2 is YNFKEQ. The CDR3 nucleotides are TGTGCCAGCAGCCATGGGACGGGCATGGGGGGGAACACTGAAGCTTTCTTT. Translating gives CASSHGTGMGGNTEAFF.

There are a few counts of this clone. The chain carries TRBV19 and TRBJ2-3, with unresolved D. There are 15 residues in the CDR3. CDR1 is LNHDA, CDR2 SQIVND, per germline (reference sequence). The V end was cut by 6 bases, the J end by 1 base, with 14 bases between. As DNA, the CDR3 is TGTGCCAGTAGAGGCAGGCCGATCGGCACAGATACGCAGTATTTT. Amino acid sequence: CASRGRPIGTDTQYF.

The gene calls are TRBV6-2 or TRBV6-3 and TRBJ1-1, with a tentative D call TRBD1 (6 bases). The CDR3 covers 13 residues. From germline, CDR1 is MNHEY and CDR2 SVGEGT. V gave up 6 bases and J gave up 5 bases, with 13 bases separating them. The CDR3 sequence is CASSLNRDTEAFF. DNA for the CDR3: TGTGCCAGCAGCTTGAACAGGGATACTGAAGCTTTCTTT.

The rearrangement uses TRBV10-2 and TRBJ2-1; D unclear. Germline V gives CDR1 WSHSY, CDR2 SAAADI. Trimming removed 4 bases at V and 8 bases at J, with 6 bases between. CDR3 length: 11 residues. DNA for the CDR3: TGCGCCAGCAGTGCGGCGGATGAGCAGTTCTTC. Protein product: CASSAADEQFF.

This clone has only a few counts. The rearrangement links TRBV6-5 to TRBJ1-2; 9 nucleotides agree with TRBD1. CDR3 length equals 12 residues. V gave up 7 bases and J gave up 8 bases; unmatched junction bases: 5. Germline CDR1 MNHEY, CDR2 SVGAGI. CDR3 coding DNA: TGTGCCAGCACCGAGACAGGGGGAGGCTACACCTTC. Protein: CASTETGGGYTF.

This rearrangement joins TRBV5-4 to TRBJ1-4; 9 bases line up with TRBD1. CDR1 and CDR2 from the germline V gene are SGHNT and YYREEE (reference sequence). The V gene end was trimmed by 1 base and the J gene end by 7 bases; junction bases not matched to a gene: 5. The CDR3 extends over 15 amino acids. DNA of the CDR3: TGTGCCAGCAGCTTGAGGACAGGGGATCGTGAAAAACTGTTTTTT. This translates into CASSLRTGDREKLFF.

The CDR3 region is CAISVVGATSGATDTQYF. CDR3 sequence (DNA): TGTGCCATCAGTGTAGTGGGGGCGACTAGCGGAGCTACAGATACGCAGTATTTT. This chain joins TRBV10-3 and TRBJ2-3; TRBD2 matches at 9 bases. This CDR3 contains 18 residues. Germline V gene sequence: CDR1 ENHRY, CDR2 SYGVKD. J was trimmed by 3 bases and V by 4 bases; bases with no gene match: 14.

This clone was observed a handful of times. V and J are TRBV7-9 and TRBJ2-7, with 11 bases identical to TRBD2. V shed 5 bases and J 1 base; nucleotides not matched to a gene: 16. The length of the CDR3 is 19 residues. CDR1 and CDR2 from the germline V gene are SEHNR and FQNEAQ (reference sequence). The CDR3 nucleotides read TGTGCCAGCAGCGAGCTCCTCAGTACTAGCGGGAGAGTATCCTACGAGCAGTACTTC. Its translation is CASSELLSTSGRVSYEQYF.

The V gene is TRBV5-4, the J gene TRBJ1-4, with TRBD1 as a possible D gene (6 bases). Trimming left V 1 base short and J 5 bases short, with 12 bases between. Per the germline V gene, CDR1 is SGHNT and CDR2 is YYREEE (reference sequence). The CDR3 totals 15 residues. CDR3 nucleotide sequence: TGTGCCAGCAGCTTGCAGGGCGGGGGCAATGAAAAACTGTTTTTT. This codes for CASSLQGGGNEKLFF.

This clone was seen once. The V call is TRBV6-5, the J call TRBJ2-7; 11 bases agree with TRBD1. CDR1 and CDR2 from the germline V gene are MNHEY and SVGAGI. V shed 6 bases and J 4 bases; nucleotides not matched to a gene: 8. CDR3 size: 15 residues. Here the CDR3 DNA reads TGTGCCAGCAGCTCCCCGGACAGGGGGCGGTACGAGCAGTACTTC. It encodes CASSSPDRGRYEQYF.

The chain employs TRBV25-1 and TRBJ1-3; D not certain. Per the germline V gene, CDR1 is MGHDK and CDR2 is SYGVNS. The CDR3 extends over 14 amino acids. The ends were cut back, 8 bases at V and 0 bases at J, with 11 bases in the middle. DNA of the CDR3: TGTGCCAGCCAGAACGCCTTCTCTGGAAACACCATATATTTT. Residues: CASQNAFSGNTIYF.

This chain joins TRBV11-2 and TRBJ2-7, with TRBD2 matching 7 bases. CDR1 is SGHAT and CDR2 is FQNNGV in the germline V gene. V was pared by 6 bases and J by 0 bases, with 5 bases of the junction left unmatched. CDR3 length: 14 residues. DNA for the CDR3: TGTGCCAGCAGTAGTTGGGGGGGCTCCTACGAGCAGTACTTC. It codes for CASSSWGGSYEQYF.

The count of this clone is one. The gene calls are TRBV19 and TRBJ1-5; a possible D gene is TRBD1 (6 bases). The CDR3 runs 15 residues. CDR1 is LNHDA, CDR2 SQIVND, per germline (reference sequence). Trimming pared 6 bases from V and 3 bases from J, leaving 15 bases between. CDR3 nucleotides: TGTGCCAGTAGCCAAGGAGGGGGGGACAATCAGCCCCAGCATTTT. Translation: CASSQGGGDNQPQHF.